A single T cell receptor (beta chain) is shown here with its context. Trimming pared 1 base from V and 3 bases from J, leaving 10 bases between. Germline CDR1 reads LGHNA; CDR2 reads YSLEER. The CDR3 extends over 14 amino acids. The sample is drawn from a study of lymphopenia after photon versus proton radiotherapy. Assay: immunoSEQ multiplex PCR; the TCRdb copy retains only in-frame clones and omits some. The table includes 30,000 to 35,000 clones, 89% detected once. This rearrangement joins TRBV4-3 to TRBJ2-7; D remains unclear. The sample in question was peripheral blood, obtained from a patient treated with proton-based radiotherapy. This TCR was recovered from a woman in her 70s with pancreatic cancer. Some clones in this sample may be carry-over from other donors' samples. The CDR3 is CASSQGVTGYEQYF. CDR3 DNA: TGCGCCAGCAGCCAAGGGGTGACGGGCTACGAGCAGTACTTC.